Following are 18 T cell receptor beta chains from one sample sequenced in a study of ipilimumab plus nivolumab after autologous stem cell transplantation. TCRdb keeps only in-frame clones here, not all; method: immunoSEQ multiplex PCR. This sample yields some 16,000 clones, of which approximately 75% are seen a single time; approximately 20% belongs to the top ten. Sequencing was performed on PBMCs, taken in a trial of ipilimumab plus nivolumab as post-transplant consolidation. The receptors here all came from a male donor with diffuse large B-cell lymphoma.

This chain uses TRBV7-3 with TRBJ2-5; TRBD1 matches 7 bases. The V segment lost 0 bases and the J segment 1 base; nucleotides outside the gene matches: 2. In germline, CDR1 is SGHTA, CDR2 FQGTGA. The CDR3 consists of 15 residues. The CDR3 DNA sequence: TGTGCCAGCAGCTTAACCGGGACAGTCCAAGAGACCCAGTACTTC. This translates into CASSLTGTVQETQYF.

This clone was seen a single time. This chain joins TRBV11-2 and TRBJ1-2, with D possibly being TRBD1 (6 bases). Germline-derived CDR1 and CDR2 are SGHAT and FQNNGV. The V gene lost 1 base and the J gene lost 2 bases, with 20 bases spanning the gap. The CDR3 consists of 18 residues. DNA of the CDR3: TGTGCCAGCAGCTTAGCCCGACAACCGGGACATATGAACTATGGCTACACCTTC. Protein: CASSLARQPGHMNYGYTF. The complete variable domain, with remaining parts taken from reference TRBV11-2 and TRBJ1-2, reads EAGVAQSPRYKIIEKRQSVAFWCNPISGHATLYWYQQILGQGPKLLIQFQNNGVVDDSQLPKDRFSAERLKGVDSTLKIQPAKLEDSAVYLCASSLARQPGHMNYGYTFGSGTRLTVV.

The chain carries TRBV10-2 and TRBJ1-3; D not certain. CDR1 is WSHSY, CDR2 SAAADI, per germline. The CDR3 covers 11 residues. V dropped 3 bases and J dropped 10 bases, with 7 bases sitting between them. CDR3 coding DNA: TGCGCCAGCAGTGAAGGATTTACCATATATTTT. Its protein is CASSEGFTIYF.

The chain links TRBV9 to TRBJ2-3; D ambiguous. The CDR3 runs to 14 residues. Trimming left V 0 bases short and J 2 bases short, with 7 bases between. CDR1 SGDLS and CDR2 YYNGEE come from the germline V gene. This CDR3 is CASSVGVLTDTQYF. CDR3 sequence (DNA): TGTGCCAGCAGCGTAGGCGTTCTCACAGATACGCAGTATTTT.

V gene TRBV7-9 combines with J gene TRBJ2-5; no clear D. Per the germline V gene, CDR1 is SEHNR and CDR2 is FQNEAQ (reference sequence). V lost 7 bases and J 5 bases, leaving 20 bases between the germline ends. The CDR3 totals 15 residues. CDR3 sequence (DNA): TGTGCCAGCACCCGGCCATCGACCGGGTCTGAGACCCAGTACTTC. This codes for CASTRPSTGSETQYF.

The rearrangement joins TRBV7-2 to TRBJ1-1; D not resolved. V gave up 5 bases and J gave up 0 bases, with 13 bases separating them. CDR1 is SGHTA, CDR2 FQGNSA, per germline. The CDR3 has 15 amino acids. CDR3 region: CASSHQPRVNTEAFF. The CDR3 DNA reads TGTGCCAGCAGCCATCAGCCAAGGGTGAACACTGAAGCTTTCTTT.

In its sample, this clone was seen once. The chain carries TRBV5-8 and TRBJ1-2, with TRBD1 matching 9 bases. There are 15 residues in the CDR3. Per germline, CDR1 SGHTS and CDR2 YDEGEE. V was clipped by 0 bases and J by 4 bases; unmatched bases: 4. CDR3 coding DNA: TGTGCCAGCAGCTTGGGGGGGACAGGGAGCTATGGCTACACCTTC. Translation gives CASSLGGTGSYGYTF.

The chain uses TRBV5-1 and TRBJ2-7; 7 nucleotides align to TRBD2. With V trimmed by 0 bases and J by 0 bases, 6 bases remained unmatched. Germline CDR1 reads SGHRS; CDR2 reads YFSETQ. The CDR3 length is 16 residues. CDR3 in amino acids: CASSLGSTSASYEQYF. The CDR3 nucleotides read TGCGCCAGCAGCTTGGGGAGTACTAGCGCCTCCTACGAGCAGTACTTC.

The V and J genes are TRBV5-1 and TRBJ2-5, with D maybe TRBD1 (6 bases). Trimming took 4 bases from V and 1 from J, leaving 11 bases between them. This CDR3 comprises 14 residues. Germline CDR1 and CDR2: SGHRS and YFSETQ. The CDR3 sequence: CASSVQGFQETQYF. In DNA form, the CDR3 reads TGCGCCAGCAGCGTACAGGGTTTCCAAGAGACCCAGTACTTC.

The V and J genes are TRBV2 and TRBJ2-1; 9 bases match TRBD1. V lost 5 bases, J lost 4 bases, and 6 bases stayed unmatched. The CDR3 is made up of 15 amino acids. Germline V gives CDR1 SNHLY, CDR2 FYNNEI. DNA for the CDR3: TGTGCCAGCAGTCGACCGGGACAGGGTTACAATGAGCAGTTCTTC. The encoded protein is CASSRPGQGYNEQFF.

The chain employs TRBV18 and TRBJ2-7; possibly TRBD1 for D (5 bases). The length of the CDR3 is 15 residues. Germline V CDR1 and CDR2: KGHSH, LQKENI. V lost 5 bases and J 0 bases, leaving 14 bases between the germline ends. The CDR3 nucleotides are TGTGCCAGCTCAGGGGCCGGTCAAAGCTCCTACGAGCAGTACTTC. Protein: CASSGAGQSSYEQYF.

The rearrangement uses TRBV2 and TRBJ2-1; 7 bases are shared with TRBD2. CDR1 is SNHLY, CDR2 FYNNEI, per germline. This CDR3 comprises 15 residues. V gave up 3 bases and J gave up 8 bases; unmatched junction bases: 10. This chain's CDR3 is CASSEAGVVRDEQFF. The CDR3 DNA follows: TGTGCCAGCAGTGAGGCGGGAGTAGTACGGGATGAGCAGTTCTTC.

The rearrangement links TRBV5-4 to TRBJ1-3; tentative D call: TRBD1 (5 bases). With 4 bases removed from V and 0 bases from J, the gap between germline ends came to 17 bases. There are 17 residues in the CDR3. Germline CDR1 and CDR2: SGHNT and YYREEE (reference sequence). CDR3 region: CASSPDRGTISGNTIYF. CDR3 nucleotides: TGTGCCAGCAGCCCGGACCGAGGGACTATCTCTGGAAACACCATATATTTT.

The chain links TRBV5-6 to TRBJ2-3, with D perhaps being TRBD1 or TRBD2 (6 bases each). CDR3 length: 19 residues. Trimming took 6 bases from V and 1 from J, leaving 27 bases between them. Germline-derived CDR1 and CDR2 are SGHDT and YYEEEE. The CDR3 is CASTRRVGGNIRGTDTQYF. The CDR3 DNA reads as TGTGCCAGCACCAGGAGGGTAGGGGGAAACATTCGGGGCACAGATACGCAGTATTTT.

The gene calls are TRBV29-1 and TRBJ1-5, with 8 positions matching TRBD1. Per the germline V gene, CDR1 is SQVTM and CDR2 is ANQGSEA. The V gene end was trimmed by 6 bases and the J gene end by 3 bases; junction bases not matched to a gene: 4. The CDR3 totals 13 residues. CDR3 sequence: CSVLTGANQPQHF. CDR3 sequence (DNA): TGCAGCGTCCTGACAGGGGCCAATCAGCCCCAGCATTTT.

The genes are TRBV5-1 and TRBJ1-2; D unclear. Per the germline V gene, CDR1 is SGHRS and CDR2 is YFSETQ. CDR3 length equals 13 residues. V was cut by 0 bases and J by 2 bases, with 5 bases left in between. The CDR3 DNA is TGCGCCAGCAGCTTGGAACAGAACTATGGCTACACCTTC. Translated: CASSLEQNYGYTF.

The rearrangement uses TRBV7-6 and TRBJ2-3; TRBD1 is a possible D gene (5 bases). This CDR3 region has 15 residues. V was pared by 4 bases and J by 2 bases, with 13 bases between. CDR1 SGHVS and CDR2 FNYEAQ come from the germline V gene. CDR3 sequence reads: CASSSGHLSTDTQYF. CDR3 nucleotide sequence: TGTGCCAGCAGCTCCGGACACCTTTCCACAGATACGCAGTATTTT.

There are a few counts of this clone. The chain has TRBV5-1 and TRBJ2-1, with TRBD2 matching 7 bases. The CDR3 has 15 amino acids. The V and J ends lost 0 bases and 6 bases, in that order; junction bases with no gene match: 6. Per germline, CDR1 SGHRS and CDR2 YFSETQ. This CDR3 reads CASSLAGRESNEQFF. The CDR3 bases are TGCGCCAGCAGCTTGGCAGGGCGGGAGAGCAATGAGCAGTTCTTC.